This T cell receptor beta chain was obtained from a study of shared clonotypes between healthy human individuals. V lost 6 bases and J lost 4, with 6 bases in between. Germline values: CDR1 MNHNS, CDR2 SASEGT. The length of the CDR3 is 11 residues. Concerning this clone itself: Its antigen is not known.

CD45RO-negative CD8 cells positively selected for CCR7 made up the naive population, which excluded terminally differentiated effector memory CD45RA+ cells. Study findings and constraints: Large depth notwithstanding, sorted-subset sequencing proved incomplete by rarefaction. Generally, naive subsets came out with larger estimated richness than memory subsets.

The run depth of the assay was deep. Original handling: ImmunoSEQ only sent back junction sequences with no quality scores, so filtering was done differently. Here immunoSEQ multiplex PCR was the method, and the copy in TCRdb shows in-frame clones only, minus some. V, J and clone size reflect that table, while D and trimming were determined from the DNA. The sample lists roughly 2,000,000 clones; roughly 93% were seen once. The specimen sequenced was naive CD8+ T cells from PBMCs. This sequence originates from a man between 18 and 29 years old in good health. Some clones in this sample may be carry-over from other donors' samples. The V call is TRBV6-1, the J call TRBJ1-1; D gene unclear. For the CDR3, the DNA is TGTGCCAGCAGCTCATTCACTGAAGCTTTCTTT. It is translated as CASSSFTEAFF.